One and the same sample provided the 18 T cell receptor beta chains below, sequenced in a study of blood T cells in healthy people across ages. Then a second PCR, running roughly 7 to 11 cycles, was carried out with a sample-barcoded 5' primer and a J-beta primer mix. From the 5' RACE reads, TCRdb called clonotypes with MiXCR, one entry per CDR3 protein. The table records hundreds of thousands of distinct CDR3 sequences, about 53% of them present only once. The sequencing sample was made of blood. These receptors were taken from a man between 60 and 75 years old in good health.

This clonotype was observed a few times. The chain combines TRBV28 with TRBJ2-5; D is undetermined. Germline values: CDR1 MDHEN, CDR2 SYDVKM. Deletions cut 2 bases from V and 2 bases from J, with 6 bases between. This CDR3 has 13 amino acids. CDR3 amino acids: CASSLATQETQYF. The CDR3 region has the DNA TGTGCCAGCAGTTTAGCTACTCAAGAGACCCAGTACTTC.

V usage is TRBV5-1 and J usage is TRBJ2-1; D is possibly TRBD1 or TRBD2 (5 bases each). Deletions cut 4 bases from V and 10 bases from J, with 12 bases between. The CDR3 has 12 amino acids. The V gene's germline CDR1 is SGHRS and CDR2 YFSETQ. The CDR3 region is CASSLGTGEQFF. The CDR3 DNA sequence: TGCGCCAGCAGCCTCGGGACGGGGGAGCAGTTCTTC.

Notes on this clonotype: This may arise from a read error, as a much more abundant clone is one base away. The rearrangement links TRBV2 to TRBJ2-5, with 9 bases lining up with TRBD2. After removal of 4 bases from V and 2 bases from J, the junction contained 5 bases not matched to a gene. Germline V lookup: CDR1 SNHLY, CDR2 FYNNEI. The CDR3 has 15 residues. The DNA of the CDR3 is TGTGCCAGCAGTGGTCCAGCGGGGGGTCAAGAGACCCAGTACTTC. This gives the protein CASSGPAGGQETQYF.

The chain uses TRBV5-1 and TRBJ2-5; perhaps TRBD1 as D (5 bases). CDR1 and CDR2 from the germline V gene are SGHRS and YFSETQ. The CDR3 is 16 residues long. V was pared by 0 bases and J by 1 base, with 13 bases between. In nucleotides, the CDR3 is TGCGCCAGCAGCTTGGGTCAGGGAAACCTCCAAGAGACCCAGTACTTC. Amino acid sequence: CASSLGQGNLQETQYF. The variable domain in full, with the rest retrieved from reference TRBV5-1 and TRBJ2-5, is KAGVTQTPRYLIKTRGQQVTLSCSPISGHRSVSWYQQTPGQGLQFLFEYFSETQRNKGNFPGRFSGRQFSNSRSEMNVSTLELGDSALYLCASSLGQGNLQETQYFGPGTRLLVL.

This clonotype was observed a few times. The rearrangement links TRBV29-1 to TRBJ2-7; tentatively, D is TRBD2 (6 bases). Germline assignment: CDR1 SQVTM and CDR2 ANQGSEA. The V and J ends lost 5 bases and 3 bases respectively, with 14 bases between them. The CDR3 totals 13 residues. CDR3: CSVLSGESYEQYF. CDR3 DNA sequence: TGCAGCGTTCTTAGCGGAGAAAGCTACGAGCAGTACTTC.

The CDR3 DNA is TGTGCCACCAGTGATGGGACCTACAATGAGCAGTTCTTC. Amino acid sequence: CATSDGTYNEQFF. The chain joins TRBV24-1 to TRBJ2-1; D is unclear. Trimming cost V 3 bases and J 2 bases, with 4 bases left between them. The CDR3 consists of 13 residues. Germline V gene data show CDR1 as KGHDR and CDR2 as SFDVKD.

The gene calls are TRBV12-3 or TRBV12-4 and TRBJ1-4; 9 bases are shared with TRBD1. J gave up 6 bases and V 5 bases, and 7 bases lay outside the gene matches. This CDR3 has 15 residues. CDR3: CASSKDRGSDEKLFF. The CDR3 DNA follows: TGTGCCAGCAGTAAGGACAGGGGATCTGATGAAAAACTGTTTTTT.

This clonotype was observed a few times. V usage is TRBV11-2 and J usage is TRBJ2-5; the D gene is possibly TRBD2 (5 bases). The CDR3 loop spans 15 amino acids. The V gene lost 1 base and the J gene lost 1 base, with 10 bases spanning the gap. The germline V gene has CDR1 SGHAT and CDR2 FQNNGV. CDR3: CASSLGPGIQETQYF. The CDR3 nucleotides are TGTGCCAGCAGCTTAGGACCGGGAATCCAAGAGACCCAGTACTTC.

The chain links TRBV6-2 or TRBV6-3 to TRBJ2-1, with D perhaps being TRBD1 or TRBD2 (5 bases each). The CDR3 extends over 16 amino acids. Germline values: CDR1 MNHEY, CDR2 SVGEGT. Trimming cost V 1 base and J 4 bases, with 14 bases left between them. The CDR3 sequence is CASSYFKGPGYNEQFF. The CDR3 DNA follows: TGTGCCAGCAGTTACTTTAAGGGGCCGGGGTACAATGAGCAGTTCTTC.

The chain uses TRBV9 and TRBJ2-6, with D possibly being TRBD2 (5 bases). From germline, CDR1 is SGDLS and CDR2 YYNGEE. V was trimmed by 7 bases and J by 2 bases, leaving 13 bases between them. CDR3 length equals 15 residues. The CDR3 DNA reads TGTGCCAGCCGAGGGCGACTCCCTGGGGCCAACGTCCTGACTTTC. Translation gives CASRGRLPGANVLTF. The entire variable domain, with the rest obtained from reference TRBV9 and TRBJ2-6, is as follows: DSGVTQTPKHLITATGQRVTLRCSPRSGDLSVYWYQQSLDQGLQFLIQYYNGEERAKGNILERFSAQQFPDLHSELNLSSLELGDSALYFCASRGRLPGANVLTFGAGSRLTVL.

The sample holds a few counts of this clonotype. The CDR3 reads CATSTPTGSGRPQHF. CDR3 nucleotide sequence: TGTGCCACCAGCACACCGACAGGGTCGGGACGGCCCCAGCATTTT. The chain has TRBV15 and TRBJ1-5; TRBD1 matches 7 bases. V trimming: 4 bases; J trimming: 9 bases; junction bases outside the gene matches: 12. Germline CDR1 LNHNV, CDR2 YYDKDF (reference sequence). This CDR3 spans 15 amino acids.

V and J are TRBV3-1 and TRBJ2-1; TRBD1 agrees at 7 bases. Germline V gene sequence: CDR1 LGHDT, CDR2 YNNKEL (reference sequence). Trimming took 2 bases from V and 4 from J; bases not matched to a gene: 11. This CDR3 has 17 amino acids. The CDR3 nucleotides are TGTGCCAGCAGCCAACCACTCGGGACAGCCAGTTACAATGAGCAGTTCTTC. This translates into CASSQPLGTASYNEQFF.

V gene TRBV29-1 combines with J gene TRBJ1-4; D possibly corresponds to TRBD1 (6 bases). Germline V CDR1 and CDR2: SQVTM, ANQGSEA. V lost 5 bases and J 0 bases, leaving 10 bases between the germline ends. This CDR3 region has 14 residues. The CDR3 region has the DNA TGCAGCGTTAAGCCAGGGGCAACTAATGAAAAACTGTTTTTT. Amino acid sequence: CSVKPGATNEKLFF.

This clonotype was seen a single time. The chain uses TRBV4-2 and TRBJ1-5; TRBD1 matches 8 bases. The V gene's germline CDR1 is LGHNA and CDR2 YNFKEQ. The CDR3 is 19 amino acids. With 0 bases clipped from V and 1 base from J, the junction kept 11 bases outside the gene matches. This CDR3 is CASSQDSGQAIYSNQPQHF. CDR3 nucleotides: TGTGCCAGCAGCCAAGATTCGGGACAGGCCATCTACAGCAATCAGCCCCAGCATTTT.

The chain has TRBV5-1 and TRBJ2-7; 8 nucleotides align to TRBD1. The J call may be mistaken, given a closer DNA end match to TRBJ2-5. CDR1 and CDR2 from the germline V gene are SGHRS and YFSETQ. This CDR3 has 16 amino acids. The CDR3 region has the DNA TGCGCCAGCAGCTTGGAGTGGCAGGGGGCTTGGGAGACCCAGTACTTC. Translated: CASSLEWQGAWETQYF.

The rearrangement uses TRBV2 and TRBJ2-3; D assignment may be TRBD1 or TRBD2 (7 bases each). The V gene's germline CDR1 is SNHLY and CDR2 FYNNEI. V dropped 9 bases and J dropped 2 bases, with 15 bases sitting between them. The CDR3 loop spans 14 amino acids. In DNA form, the CDR3 reads TGTGCCAGTTCGCAGGGGGGGGCCACAGATACGCAGTATTTT. Protein: CASSQGGATDTQYF.

This clonotype has a handful of counts. The CDR3 nucleotides are TGTGCCAGCAGTGAGTTGGTGACTGAAGCTTTCTTT. Amino acids: CASSELVTEAFF. The chain has TRBV6-1 and TRBJ1-1; D is undetermined. The CDR3 extends over 12 amino acids. Germline V CDR1 and CDR2: MNHNS, SASEGT. The ends were cut back, 3 bases at V and 5 bases at J, with 7 bases in the middle.

The chain joins TRBV3-1 to TRBJ1-2; no clear D. The CDR3 has 13 amino acids. Germline lookup yields CDR1 LGHDT and CDR2 YNNKEL (reference sequence). Trimming cost V 0 bases and J 8 bases, with 10 bases left between them. The chain's CDR3 is CASSQERAGGYTF. In DNA, the CDR3 is TGTGCCAGCAGCCAAGAGAGGGCAGGCGGCTACACCTTC.